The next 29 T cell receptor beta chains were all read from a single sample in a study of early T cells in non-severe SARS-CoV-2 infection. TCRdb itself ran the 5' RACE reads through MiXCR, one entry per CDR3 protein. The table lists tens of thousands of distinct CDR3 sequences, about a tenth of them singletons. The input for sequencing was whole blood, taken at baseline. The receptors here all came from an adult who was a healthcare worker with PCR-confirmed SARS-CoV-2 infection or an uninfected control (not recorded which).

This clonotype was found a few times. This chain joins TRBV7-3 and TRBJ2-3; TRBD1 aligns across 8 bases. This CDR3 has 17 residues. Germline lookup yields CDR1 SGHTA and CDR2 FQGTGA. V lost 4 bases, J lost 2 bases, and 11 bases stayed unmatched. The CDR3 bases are TGTGCCAGCAGCTCTGGGACAGGACTACTGAACACAGATACGCAGTATTTT. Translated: CASSSGTGLLNTDTQYF.

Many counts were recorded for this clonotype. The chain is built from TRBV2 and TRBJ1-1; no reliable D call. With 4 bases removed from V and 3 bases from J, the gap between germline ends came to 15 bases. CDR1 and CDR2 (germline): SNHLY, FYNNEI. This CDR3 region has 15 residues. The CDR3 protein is CASSGRRNGDTEAFF. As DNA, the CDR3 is TGTGCCAGCAGTGGGCGACGCAATGGGGACACTGAAGCTTTCTTT.

CDR3 in DNA: TGTGCCAGCAGCTTTCTAGTATCCAATGAGCAGTTCTTC. This sequence encodes CASSFLVSNEQFF. The chain carries TRBV7-9 and TRBJ2-1; the D is unclear. The CDR3 has 13 amino acids. Trimming removed 3 bases at V and 6 bases at J, with 9 bases between. Germline-derived CDR1 and CDR2 are SEHNR and FQNEAQ (reference sequence).

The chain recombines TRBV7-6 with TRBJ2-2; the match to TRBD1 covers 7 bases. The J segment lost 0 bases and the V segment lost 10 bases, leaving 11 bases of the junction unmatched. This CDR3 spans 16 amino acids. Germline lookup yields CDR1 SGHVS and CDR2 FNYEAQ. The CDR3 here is CATHIRTGSNTGELFF. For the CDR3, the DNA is TGTGCCACACACATACGGACAGGCTCGAACACCGGGGAGCTGTTTTTT.

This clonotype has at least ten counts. The CDR3 sequence: CASSQDYVETQYF. CDR3 sequence (DNA): TGTGCCAGCAGCCAGGACTACGTAGAGACCCAGTACTTC. V and J are TRBV7-2 and TRBJ2-5; D might be TRBD2 (6 bases). The CDR3 is made up of 13 amino acids. The germline V gene has CDR1 SGHTA and CDR2 FQGNSA. V gave up 5 bases and J gave up 4 bases, with 11 bases separating them.

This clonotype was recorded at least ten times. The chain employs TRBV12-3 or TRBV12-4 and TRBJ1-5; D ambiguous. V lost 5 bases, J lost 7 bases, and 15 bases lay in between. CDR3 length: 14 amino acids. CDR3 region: CASSTGRKGQPQHF. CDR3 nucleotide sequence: TGTGCCAGCAGTACCGGGAGGAAGGGCCAGCCCCAGCATTTT.

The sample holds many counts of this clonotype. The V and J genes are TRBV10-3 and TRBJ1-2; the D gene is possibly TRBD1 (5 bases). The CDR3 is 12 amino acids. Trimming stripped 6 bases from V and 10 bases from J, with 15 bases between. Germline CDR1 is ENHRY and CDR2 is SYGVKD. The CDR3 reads CAISVTAGVYTF. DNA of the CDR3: TGTGCCATCAGCGTGACAGCCGGGGTCTACACCTTC.

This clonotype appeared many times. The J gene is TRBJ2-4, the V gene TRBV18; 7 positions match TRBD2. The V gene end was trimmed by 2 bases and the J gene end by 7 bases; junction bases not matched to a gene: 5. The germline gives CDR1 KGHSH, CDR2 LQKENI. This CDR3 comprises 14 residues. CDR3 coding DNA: TGTGCCAGCTCACCAAACGCGGGGGAGAACATTCAGTACTTC. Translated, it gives CASSPNAGENIQYF.

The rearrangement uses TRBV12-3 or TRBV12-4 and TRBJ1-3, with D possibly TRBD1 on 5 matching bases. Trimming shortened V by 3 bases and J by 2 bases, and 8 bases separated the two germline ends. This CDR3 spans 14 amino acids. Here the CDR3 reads CASSFGGPGNTIYF. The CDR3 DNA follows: TGTGCCAGCAGTTTCGGGGGACCTGGAAACACCATATATTTT.

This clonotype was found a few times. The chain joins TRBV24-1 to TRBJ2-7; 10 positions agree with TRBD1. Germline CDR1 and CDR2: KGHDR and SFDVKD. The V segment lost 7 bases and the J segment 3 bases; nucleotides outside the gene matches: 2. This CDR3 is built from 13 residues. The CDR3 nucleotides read TGTGCCACCAGCGGGGACAGGGGCTACGAGCAGTACTTC. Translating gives CATSGDRGYEQYF.

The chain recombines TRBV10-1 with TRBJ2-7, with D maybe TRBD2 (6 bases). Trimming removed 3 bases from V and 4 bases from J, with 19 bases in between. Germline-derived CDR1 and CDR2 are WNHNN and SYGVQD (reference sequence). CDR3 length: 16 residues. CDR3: CASSDPGGASTYEQYF. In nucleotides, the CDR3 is TGCGCCAGCAGTGATCCTGGCGGGGCTTCCACTTACGAGCAGTACTTC.

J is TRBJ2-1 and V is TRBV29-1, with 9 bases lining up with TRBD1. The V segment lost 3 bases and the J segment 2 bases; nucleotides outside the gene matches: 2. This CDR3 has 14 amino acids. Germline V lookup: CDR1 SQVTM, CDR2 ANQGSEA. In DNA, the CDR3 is TGCAGCGTTGAGGGACAGGGCACCTACAATGAGCAGTTCTTC. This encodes CSVEGQGTYNEQFF.

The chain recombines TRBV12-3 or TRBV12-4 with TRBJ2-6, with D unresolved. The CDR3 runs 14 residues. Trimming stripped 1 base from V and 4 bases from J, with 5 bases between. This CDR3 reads CASSLGGGANVLTF. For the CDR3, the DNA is TGTGCCAGCAGTTTAGGAGGCGGGGCCAACGTCCTGACTTTC.

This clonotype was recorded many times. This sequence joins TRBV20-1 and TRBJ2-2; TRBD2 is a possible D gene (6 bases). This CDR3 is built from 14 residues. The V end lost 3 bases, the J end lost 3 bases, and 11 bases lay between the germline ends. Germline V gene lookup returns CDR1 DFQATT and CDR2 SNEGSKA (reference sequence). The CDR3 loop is CSASRERHTGELFF. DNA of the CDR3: TGCAGTGCTAGTCGGGAGCGTCACACCGGGGAGCTGTTTTTT.

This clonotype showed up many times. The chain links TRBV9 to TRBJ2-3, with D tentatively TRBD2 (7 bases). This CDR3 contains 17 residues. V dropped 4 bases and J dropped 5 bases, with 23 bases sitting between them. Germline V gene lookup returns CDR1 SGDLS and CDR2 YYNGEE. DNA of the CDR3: TGTGCCAGCAGCTCGGGGGGCGGCGTAGGGGCGGAAGATACGCAGTATTTT. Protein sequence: CASSSGGGVGAEDTQYF.

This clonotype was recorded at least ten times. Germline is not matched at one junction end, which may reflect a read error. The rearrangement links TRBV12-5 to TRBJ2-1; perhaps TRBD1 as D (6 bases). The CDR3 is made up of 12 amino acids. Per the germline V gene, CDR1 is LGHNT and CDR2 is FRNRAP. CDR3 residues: CASGSPLGATHF. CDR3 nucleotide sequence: TGTGCTAGTGGTTCTCCCCTGGGGGCCACGCACTTC. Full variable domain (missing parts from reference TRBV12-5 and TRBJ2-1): DARVTQTPRHKVTEMGQEVTMRCQPILGHNTVFWYRQTMMQGLELLAYFRNRAPLDDSGMPKDRFSAEMPDATLATLKIQPSEPRDSAVYFCASGSPLGATHFGPGTRLTVL.

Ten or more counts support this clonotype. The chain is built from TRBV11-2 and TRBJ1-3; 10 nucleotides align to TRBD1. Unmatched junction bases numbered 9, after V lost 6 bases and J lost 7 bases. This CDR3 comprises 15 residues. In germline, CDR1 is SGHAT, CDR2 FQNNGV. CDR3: CASSSRDRGGNTIYF. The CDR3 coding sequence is TGTGCCAGCAGTTCACGGGACAGGGGAGGTAACACCATATATTTT. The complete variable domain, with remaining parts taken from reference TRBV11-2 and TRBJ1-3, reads EAGVAQSPRYKIIEKRQSVAFWCNPISGHATLYWYQQILGQGPKLLIQFQNNGVVDDSQLPKDRFSAERLKGVDSTLKIQPAKLEDSAVYLCASSSRDRGGNTIYFGEGSWLTVV.

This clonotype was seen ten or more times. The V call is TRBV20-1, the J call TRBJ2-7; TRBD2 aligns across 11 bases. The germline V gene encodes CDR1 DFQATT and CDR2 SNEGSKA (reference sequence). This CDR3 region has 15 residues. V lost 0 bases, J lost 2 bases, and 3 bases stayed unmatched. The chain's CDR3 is CSARDLTSGTYEQYF. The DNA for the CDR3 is TGCAGTGCTAGAGATCTGACTAGCGGGACCTACGAGCAGTACTTC.

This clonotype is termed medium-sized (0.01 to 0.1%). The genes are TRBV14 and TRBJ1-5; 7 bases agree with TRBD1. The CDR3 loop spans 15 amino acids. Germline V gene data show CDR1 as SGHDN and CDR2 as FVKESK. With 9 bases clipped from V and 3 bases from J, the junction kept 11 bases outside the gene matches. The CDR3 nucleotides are TGTGCCAGTCCCGGGACAGAAGGCCCCAATCAGCCCCAGCATTTT. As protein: CASPGTEGPNQPQHF.

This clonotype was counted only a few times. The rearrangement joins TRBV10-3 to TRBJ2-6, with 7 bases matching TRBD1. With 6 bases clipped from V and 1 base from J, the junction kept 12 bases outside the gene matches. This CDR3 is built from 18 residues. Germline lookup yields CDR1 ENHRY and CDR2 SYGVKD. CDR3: CAIRDEGQEVSGANVLTF. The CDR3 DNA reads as TGTGCCATCAGGGACGAAGGACAGGAGGTTTCTGGGGCCAACGTCCTGACTTTC.

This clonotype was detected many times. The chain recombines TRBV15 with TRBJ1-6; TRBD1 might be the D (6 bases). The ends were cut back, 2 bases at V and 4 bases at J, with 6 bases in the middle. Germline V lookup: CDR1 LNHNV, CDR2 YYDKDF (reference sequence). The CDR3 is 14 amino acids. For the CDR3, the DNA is TGTGCCACCAGCAGACAGGGGTATAATTCACCCCTCCACTTT. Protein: CATSRQGYNSPLHF.

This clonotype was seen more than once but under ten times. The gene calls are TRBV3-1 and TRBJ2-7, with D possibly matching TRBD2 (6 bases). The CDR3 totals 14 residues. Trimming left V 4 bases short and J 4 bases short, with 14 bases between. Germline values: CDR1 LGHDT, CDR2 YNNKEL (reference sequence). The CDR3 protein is CASSPSGEGYEQYF. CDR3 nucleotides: TGTGCCAGCAGCCCGTCGGGGGAAGGATACGAGCAGTACTTC.

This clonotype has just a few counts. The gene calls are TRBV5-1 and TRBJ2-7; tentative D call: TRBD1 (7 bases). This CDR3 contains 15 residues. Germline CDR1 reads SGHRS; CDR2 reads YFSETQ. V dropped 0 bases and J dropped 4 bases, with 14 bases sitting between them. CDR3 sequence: CASSLDPGGLYEQYF. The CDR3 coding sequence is TGCGCCAGCAGCTTGGATCCAGGGGGACTGTACGAGCAGTACTTC. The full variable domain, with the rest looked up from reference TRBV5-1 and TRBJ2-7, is KAGVTQTPRYLIKTRGQQVTLSCSPISGHRSVSWYQQTPGQGLQFLFEYFSETQRNKGNFPGRFSGRQFSNSRSEMNVSTLELGDSALYLCASSLDPGGLYEQYFGPGTRLTVT.

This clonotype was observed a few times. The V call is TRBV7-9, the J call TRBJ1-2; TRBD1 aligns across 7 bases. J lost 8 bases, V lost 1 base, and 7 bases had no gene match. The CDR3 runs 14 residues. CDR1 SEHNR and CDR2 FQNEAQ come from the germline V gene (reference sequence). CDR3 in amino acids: CASSLGGQTGGYTF. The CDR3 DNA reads TGTGCCAGCAGCTTAGGGGGACAGACGGGCGGCTACACCTTC. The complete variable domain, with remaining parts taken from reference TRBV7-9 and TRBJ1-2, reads DTGVSQNPRHKITKRGQNVTFRCDPISEHNRLYWYRQTLGQGPEFLTYFQNEAQLEKSRLLSDRFSAERPKGSFSTLEIQRTEQGDSAMYLCASSLGGQTGGYTFGSGTRLTVV.

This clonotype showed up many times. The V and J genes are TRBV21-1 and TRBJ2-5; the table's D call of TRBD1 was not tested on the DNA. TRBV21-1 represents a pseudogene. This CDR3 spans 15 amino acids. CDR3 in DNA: TGTGCCAGCAGCAAGGGGACAGGGAATGAAGAGACCCAGTACTTC. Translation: CASSKGTGNEETQYF.

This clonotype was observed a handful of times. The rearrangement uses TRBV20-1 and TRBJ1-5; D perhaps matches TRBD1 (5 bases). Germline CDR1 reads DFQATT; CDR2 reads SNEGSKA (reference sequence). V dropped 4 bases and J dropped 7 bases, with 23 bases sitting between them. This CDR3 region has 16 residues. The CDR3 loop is CSAKGPGSELWQPQHF. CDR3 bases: TGCAGTGCTAAGGGACCGGGCAGTGAACTGTGGCAGCCCCAGCATTTT.

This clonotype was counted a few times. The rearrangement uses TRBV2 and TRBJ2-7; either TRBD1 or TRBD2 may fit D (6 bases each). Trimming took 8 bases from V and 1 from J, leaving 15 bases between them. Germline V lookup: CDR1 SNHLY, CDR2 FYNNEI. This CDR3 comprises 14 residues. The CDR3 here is CASCVGGPSYEQYF. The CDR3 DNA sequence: TGTGCCAGCTGCGTCGGGGGCCCGTCCTACGAGCAGTACTTC.

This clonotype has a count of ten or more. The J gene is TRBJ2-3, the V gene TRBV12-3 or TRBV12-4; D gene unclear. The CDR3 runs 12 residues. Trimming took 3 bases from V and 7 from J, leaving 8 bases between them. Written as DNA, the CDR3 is TGTGCCAGCAGTTTTCTCGAAAATACGCAGTATTTT. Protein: CASSFLENTQYF.

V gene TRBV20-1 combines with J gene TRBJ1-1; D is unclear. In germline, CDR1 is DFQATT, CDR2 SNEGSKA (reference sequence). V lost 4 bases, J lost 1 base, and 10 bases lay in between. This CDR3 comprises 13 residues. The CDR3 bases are TGCAGTGCTACCCCTGCAGCGAACACTGAAGCTTTCTTT. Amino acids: CSATPAANTEAFF.